The sequence of this T cell receptor beta chain was determined in a study of T cell repertoires in cytomegalovirus infection. Across the study: HLA-B-restricted CMV epitopes that are well studied were used alongside recently identified HLA-C-restricted ones. CMV infection and matching HLA type were both indicated by public TCR beta signatures. Study outcomes and limitations: Accumulated public TCR beta family frequency recognized individuals carrying CMV together with the relevant HLA. Clonotypes of TCR beta that were HLA-C-restricted and CMV-specific dominated the ex vivo response.

V lost 2 bases and J 1 base, leaving 11 bases between the germline ends. Germline CDR1 reads SEHNR; CDR2 reads FQNEAQ (reference sequence). The CDR3 is made up of 15 amino acids. A word on this clonotype: Its antigen is unidentified.

Each CDR3 protein gets one entry after TCRdb re-called the reads with MiXCR. The sample lists under 200,000 distinct CDR3 sequences, about 20% occurring once. This rearrangement joins TRBV7-9 to TRBJ1-1; a possible D gene is TRBD1 (6 bases). The clonotype originates from a human donor in good health (CMV status not recorded). Some clones in this sample may be carry-over from other donors' samples. This specimen was CD8+ T cells from cultured PBMCs, taken from culture after CMV antigen stimulation. CDR3 sequence (DNA): TGTGCCAGCAGCTTACCAGTACAGGGGAACACTGAAGCTTTCTTT. This sequence encodes CASSLPVQGNTEAFF.